This T cell receptor (beta chain) was recorded in a study of blood T cell repertoires in COVID-19. Overall study context: The United States, Italy and Spain were the sources of the acute and convalescent COVID-19 samples.

V was shortened by 3 bases and J by 4 bases, with 12 bases between the two germline ends. Germline CDR1 is LNHDA and CDR2 is SQIVND (reference sequence). The CDR3 consists of 15 residues. In the authors' methods: From reference gene primer amplification, estimates of nucleated cell counts were derived. This table comes from immunoSEQ multiplex PCR, and its TCRdb copy is limited to in-frame clones, with some not included. For V, J and clone size, that table is used; D and trimming come from the DNA. The sample lists fewer than 400,000 clones, roughly 89% occurring once. V is TRBV19 and J is TRBJ1-4; D perhaps matches TRBD1 (5 bases). Sequenced: peripheral blood. The receptor's source is a woman in her 30s with COVID-19, enrolled during active disease. The CDR3 here is CASSILQVGNEKLFF. The CDR3 DNA is TGTGCCAGTAGTATCTTACAGGTAGGTAATGAAAAACTGTTTTTT.